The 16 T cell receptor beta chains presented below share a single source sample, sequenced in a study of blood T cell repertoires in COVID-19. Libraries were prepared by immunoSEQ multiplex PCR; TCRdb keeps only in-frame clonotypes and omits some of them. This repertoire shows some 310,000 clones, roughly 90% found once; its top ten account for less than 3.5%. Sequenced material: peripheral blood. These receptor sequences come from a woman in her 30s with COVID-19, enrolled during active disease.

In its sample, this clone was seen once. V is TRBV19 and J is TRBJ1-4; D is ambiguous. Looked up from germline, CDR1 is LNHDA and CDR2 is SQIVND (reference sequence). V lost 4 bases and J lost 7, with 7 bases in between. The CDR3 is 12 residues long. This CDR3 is CASSREREKLFF. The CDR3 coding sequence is TGTGCCAGTAGTAGGGAGCGTGAAAAACTGTTTTTT.

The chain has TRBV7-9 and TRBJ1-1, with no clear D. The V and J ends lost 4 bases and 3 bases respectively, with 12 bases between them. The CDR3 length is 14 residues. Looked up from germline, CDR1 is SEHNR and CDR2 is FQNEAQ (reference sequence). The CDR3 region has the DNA TGTGCCAGCAGCTCCTCCCTGACATACACTGAAGCTTTCTTT. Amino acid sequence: CASSSSLTYTEAFF.

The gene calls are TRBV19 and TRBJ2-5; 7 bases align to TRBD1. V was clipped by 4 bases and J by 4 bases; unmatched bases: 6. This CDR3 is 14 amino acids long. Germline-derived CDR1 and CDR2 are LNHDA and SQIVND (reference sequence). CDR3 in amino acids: CASSTRQGRETQYF. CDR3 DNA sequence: TGTGCCAGTAGTACCCGACAGGGCCGAGAGACCCAGTACTTC. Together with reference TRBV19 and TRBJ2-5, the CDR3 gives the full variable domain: DGGITQSPKYLFRKEGQNVTLSCEQNLNHDAMYWYRQDPGQGLRLIYYSQIVNDFQKGDIAEGYSVSREKKESFPLTVTSAQKNPTAFYLCASSTRQGRETQYFGPGTRLLVL.

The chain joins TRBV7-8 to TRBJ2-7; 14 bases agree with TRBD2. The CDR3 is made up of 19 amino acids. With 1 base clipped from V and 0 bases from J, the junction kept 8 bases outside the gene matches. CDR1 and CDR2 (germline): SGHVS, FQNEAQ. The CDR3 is CASSLVRGTSGSRSYEQYF. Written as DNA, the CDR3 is TGTGCCAGCAGCTTAGTTAGGGGGACTAGCGGGAGTCGCTCCTACGAGCAGTACTTC.

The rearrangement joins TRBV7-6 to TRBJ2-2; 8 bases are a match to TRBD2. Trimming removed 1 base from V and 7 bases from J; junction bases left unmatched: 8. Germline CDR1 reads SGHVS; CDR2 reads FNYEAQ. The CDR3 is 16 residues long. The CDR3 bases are TGTGCCAGCAGCTTAGTACAAGCGGGAGCTCACGGGGAGCTGTTTTTT. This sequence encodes CASSLVQAGAHGELFF.

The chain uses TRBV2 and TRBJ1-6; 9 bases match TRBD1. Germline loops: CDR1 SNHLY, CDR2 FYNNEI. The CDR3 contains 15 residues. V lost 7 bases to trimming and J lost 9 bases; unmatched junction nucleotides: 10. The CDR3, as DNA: TGTGCCAGCAAGTTAGGGACAGGGTCGATTTCACCCCTCCACTTT. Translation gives CASKLGTGSISPLHF.

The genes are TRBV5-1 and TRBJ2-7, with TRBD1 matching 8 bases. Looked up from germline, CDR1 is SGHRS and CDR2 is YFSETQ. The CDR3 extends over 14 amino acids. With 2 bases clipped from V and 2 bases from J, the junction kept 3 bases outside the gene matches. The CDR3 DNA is TGCGCCAGCAGCTTACAGGGGGACCCCTACGAGCAGTACTTC. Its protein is CASSLQGDPYEQYF.

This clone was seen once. The chain's CDR3 is CSVEPGDRGLEGYTF. The CDR3 nucleotides are TGCAGCGTTGAACCCGGGGACAGGGGTTTGGAAGGCTACACCTTC. The chain carries TRBV29-1 and TRBJ1-2; the match to TRBD1 covers 10 bases. This CDR3 region has 15 residues. The J segment lost 8 bases and the V segment lost 2 bases, leaving 11 bases of the junction unmatched. Germline V gene data show CDR1 as SQVTM and CDR2 as ANQGSEA.

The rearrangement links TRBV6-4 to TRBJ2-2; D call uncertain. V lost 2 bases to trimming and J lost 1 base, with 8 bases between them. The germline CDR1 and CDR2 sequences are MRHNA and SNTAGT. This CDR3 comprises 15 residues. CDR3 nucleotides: TGTGCCAGCAGTGACCGCGCAGGGAACACCGGGGAGCTGTTTTTT. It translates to CASSDRAGNTGELFF.

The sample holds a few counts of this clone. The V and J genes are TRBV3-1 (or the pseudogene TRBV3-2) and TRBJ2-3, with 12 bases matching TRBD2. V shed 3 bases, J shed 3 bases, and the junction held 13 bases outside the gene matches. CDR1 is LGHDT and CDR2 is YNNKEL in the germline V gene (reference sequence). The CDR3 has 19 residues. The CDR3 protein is CASSHPPSSGRAGTDTQYF. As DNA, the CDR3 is TGTGCCAGCAGCCATCCTCCCTCTAGCGGGAGGGCGGGAACAGATACGCAGTATTTT.

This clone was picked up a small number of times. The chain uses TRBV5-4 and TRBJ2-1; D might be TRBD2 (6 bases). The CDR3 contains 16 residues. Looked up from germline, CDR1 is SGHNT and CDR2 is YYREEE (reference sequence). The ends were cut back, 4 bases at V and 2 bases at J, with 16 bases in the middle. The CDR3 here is CASSPGGAAAYNEQFF. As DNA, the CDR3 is TGTGCCAGCAGCCCAGGCGGGGCAGCAGCCTACAATGAGCAGTTCTTC.

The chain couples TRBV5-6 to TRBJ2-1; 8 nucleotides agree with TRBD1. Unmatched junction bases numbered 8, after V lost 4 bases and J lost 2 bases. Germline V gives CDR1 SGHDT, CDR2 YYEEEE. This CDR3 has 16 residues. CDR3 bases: TGTGCCAGCAGCGATATGGACAGGGCTACCTACAATGAGCAGTTCTTC. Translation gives CASSDMDRATYNEQFF.

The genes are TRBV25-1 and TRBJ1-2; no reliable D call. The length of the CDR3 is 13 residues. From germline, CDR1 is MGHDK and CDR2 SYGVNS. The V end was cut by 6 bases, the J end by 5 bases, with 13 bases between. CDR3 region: CASRGGIMYGYTF. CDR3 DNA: TGTGCCAGCAGAGGCGGGATAATGTATGGCTACACCTTC.

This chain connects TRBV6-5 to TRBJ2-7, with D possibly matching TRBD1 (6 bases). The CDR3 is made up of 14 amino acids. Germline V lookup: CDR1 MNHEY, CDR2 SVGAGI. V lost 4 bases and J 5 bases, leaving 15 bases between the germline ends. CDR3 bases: TGTGCCAGCAGTTCAGGGGCGAAACCACACGAGCAGTACTTC. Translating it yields CASSSGAKPHEQYF.

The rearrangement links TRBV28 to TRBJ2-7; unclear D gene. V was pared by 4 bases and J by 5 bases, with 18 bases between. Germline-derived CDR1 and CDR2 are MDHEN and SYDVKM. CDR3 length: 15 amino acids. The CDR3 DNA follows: TGTGCCAGCAGTTCTTCTAGTGGTACTCCGGACGAGCAGTACTTC. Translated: CASSSSSGTPDEQYF.

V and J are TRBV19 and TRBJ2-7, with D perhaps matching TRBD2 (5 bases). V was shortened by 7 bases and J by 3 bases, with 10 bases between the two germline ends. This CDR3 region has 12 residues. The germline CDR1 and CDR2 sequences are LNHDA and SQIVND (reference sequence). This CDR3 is CASTNRDYEQYF. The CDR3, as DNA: TGTGCCAGTACCAATCGGGACTACGAGCAGTACTTC.